This T cell receptor beta chain derives from a study of blood T cell repertoires in COVID-19 (dated by TCRdb to 2018 to 2021). A note on the overall study: The collaborator samples originated in the United States, Italy and Spain and spanned the acute and convalescent phases of COVID-19. The prospective study material was composed of cDNA or gDNA derived from T cells, B-cell-depleted T cells, or PBMCs. Deeply sampled blood TCRbeta repertoires from subjects exposed to, actively infected with, or recovered from COVID-19 were included in the dataset. The repertoires were released in a freely available public database intended as a resource for research on the immune response to SARS-CoV-2. Samples came from the ongoing ImmuneRACE study (first 160 participants) plus 1,254 subjects from 6 global collaborators. A de-identified subject ID, COVID-19 status, age in years and sex were almost always included in the sample metadata. Where available, HLA class I and class II types were obtained from metadata supplied by the sample provider rather than from assay-based typing. Results the study describes overall, beyond this receptor: The quantity of clinical and demographic metadata differed by source and by participant and was supplied without curation.

TCRbeta CDR3 regions were amplified from genomic DNA using the immunoSEQ Assay, a bias-controlled multiplex PCR. As for the authors' bioinformatics: The number of nucleated cells in each sample was estimated from the amplification of reference gene primers within the assay. To quantify the absolute abundance of each unique TCRbeta CDR3 rearrangement, sequence reads were collapsed and filtered. For each sample, productive Simpson clonality was calculated as the square root of Simpson's diversity index over productive rearrangements. TCRdb provides this immuneACCESS table in a form limited to in-frame rearrangements. Some clones are lacking; in checked studies, under half of them reflect an unresolved V gene, and why the rest are absent is not known. That table gives V, J and clone size, and the DNA gave D and trimming. Across this sample there are about 480,000 clones, with 88% seen only once. The ten largest clones capture about 1.7% of the sample.

In the prospective study, participants were roughly 18 to 90 years old, resided in 25 or so geographic areas of the United States, and were enrolled through a virtual design. Cohort assignment in the prospective study relied on participant-reported clinical history from a screening survey and a study questionnaire. Recovered participants in ImmuneRACE Cohort 3 were defined as having two consecutive negative NP/OP PCR tests, clearance from a healthcare professional, or resolution of symptoms. Mobile phlebotomists in the prospective study collected whole blood, serum and a nasopharyngeal or oropharyngeal swab from every participant. Additional blood draws and questionnaires over an approximately two-month period could optionally be provided by prospective study participants. Before DNA extraction, prospective study blood samples were shipped either frozen or at room temperature. Details on this clone: What antigen it recognizes has not been identified. No base qualities exist here, and no much larger clone lies one base off it.

The germline V gene encodes CDR1 MNHEY and CDR2 SVGAGI. V lost 10 bases and J lost 2 bases; the stretch between them is 15 bases long. Reading from cysteine to phenylalanine, the CDR3 counts 13 amino acids. CDR3 DNA only is kept here, 39 bases in frame from base 1. The origin of this receptor is a woman aged 40 to 50 who had recovered from COVID-19. The V and J segments used are TRBV6-5 and TRBJ2-7, with no reliable assignment of the D segment. The sequenced material came from PBMCs or T cells enriched from blood (not recorded which). CDR3 protein: CATRVAPTYEQYF. The DNA sequence follows: TGTGCCACCAGAGTAGCACCTACCTACGAGCAGTACTTC.